The 28 T cell receptor beta chains presented below share a single source sample, sequenced in a study of blood T cell repertoires in COVID-19. Produced via immunoSEQ multiplex PCR; TCRdb's table is partial and in-frame only. Of approximately 250,000 clones in the sample, around 89% were seen once. Sequenced sample: PBMCs or T cells enriched from blood (not recorded which). The receptors were sampled from a woman aged 40 to 50 with acute COVID-19.

The chain joins TRBV5-8 to TRBJ2-7; D remains ambiguous. The CDR3 is 11 residues long. Germline CDR1 and CDR2: SGHTS and YDEGEE. Trimming took off 4 bases at V and 2 bases at J, with 4 bases between the two ends. The CDR3 sequence is CASSVAYEQYV. CDR3 nucleotides: TGTGCCAGCAGCGTAGCCTACGAGCAGTACGTC.

The gene calls are TRBV6-2 or TRBV6-3 and TRBJ2-7, with a weak D call TRBD2 (6 bases). Trimming stripped 0 bases from V and 2 bases from J, with 11 bases between. The germline CDR1 and CDR2 sequences are MNHEY and SVGEGT. There are 15 residues in the CDR3. The CDR3 coding sequence is TGTGCCAGCAGTTACTCCGGGCGGGGAGCCTACGAGCAGTACTTC. Protein product: CASSYSGRGAYEQYF.

This clone was seen a single time. The V and J genes are TRBV11-3 and TRBJ2-1; D call uncertain. There are 12 residues in the CDR3. In germline, CDR1 is SGHNT, CDR2 YENEEA. V was cut by 4 bases and J by 7 bases, with 8 bases left in between. CDR3 sequence (DNA): TGTGCCAGCAGCTACGGGTTGAATGAGCAGTTCTTC. Translated: CASSYGLNEQFF.

This sequence joins TRBV15 and TRBJ2-5, with TRBD2 as a possible D gene (6 bases). This CDR3 region has 13 residues. The germline V and J ends were trimmed by 6 bases and 2 bases, with 10 bases remaining between them. Germline V gene lookup returns CDR1 LNHNV and CDR2 YYDKDF (reference sequence). CDR3 sequence (DNA): TGTGCCACCAGTACCCTAGCGCAAGAGACCCAGTACTTC. Translated: CATSTLAQETQYF.

The CDR3 sequence: CASSIQGNTEAFF. The CDR3 bases are TGTGCCAGCAGCATACAGGGGAACACTGAAGCTTTCTTT. The genes are TRBV6-2 or TRBV6-3 and TRBJ1-1; D perhaps matches TRBD1 (6 bases). CDR3 size: 13 residues. V lost 6 bases, J lost 1 base, and 9 bases lay in between. Germline lookup yields CDR1 MNHEY and CDR2 SVGEGT.

The genes are TRBV24-1 and TRBJ1-2, with D hard to call. Trimming removed 0 bases from V and 4 bases from J, with 5 bases in between. The germline gives CDR1 KGHDR, CDR2 SFDVKD. The CDR3 has 13 amino acids. CDR3 protein: CATSDLAGYGYTF. The CDR3 DNA sequence: TGTGCCACCAGTGATTTGGCGGGCTATGGCTACACCTTC.

The V call is TRBV9, the J call TRBJ2-6, with D maybe TRBD1 (5 bases). The germline gives CDR1 SGDLS, CDR2 YYNGEE. The V and J ends lost 0 bases and 1 base respectively, with 5 bases between them. CDR3 size: 15 residues. The CDR3 reads CASSVEGSGANVLTF. CDR3 sequence (DNA): TGTGCCAGCAGCGTAGAGGGGTCTGGGGCCAACGTCCTGACTTTC.

The V gene is TRBV7-2, the J gene TRBJ1-5, with D tentatively TRBD1 (6 bases). V was trimmed by 1 base and J by 3 bases, leaving 16 bases between them. Germline CDR1 is SGHTA and CDR2 is FQGNSA. This CDR3 has 17 residues. Here the CDR3 DNA reads TGTGCCAGCAGCTTAGGTGGGGGCAGCTTATACAATCAGCCCCAGCATTTT. This sequence encodes CASSLGGGSLYNQPQHF.

V usage is TRBV27 and J usage is TRBJ2-3, with TRBD2 matching 9 bases. The CDR3 sequence is 18 residues long. The germline V gene has CDR1 MNHEY and CDR2 SMNVEV (reference sequence). J was trimmed by 6 bases and V by 7 bases; bases with no gene match: 20. The CDR3 bases are TGTGCCAGCAAGCCCTTAGCGGGAGTCCCAGAAGGTCTCGATACGCAGTATTTT. Its translation: CASKPLAGVPEGLDTQYF.

The rearrangement joins TRBV5-6 to TRBJ2-7; TRBD2 matches 7 bases. Trimming took 4 bases from V and 6 from J; bases not matched to a gene: 7. This CDR3 has 13 residues. Germline V gene data show CDR1 as SGHDT and CDR2 as YYEEEE. Here the CDR3 reads CASSAGDYSEQYV. Here the CDR3 DNA reads TGTGCCAGCAGCGCGGGGGACTATAGCGAGCAGTACGTC.

The CDR3 nucleotides are TGTGCCAGCAGTCCCATAACAGGGGCGCAGGGCAATTCACCCCTCCACTTT. Protein sequence: CASSPITGAQGNSPLHF. The rearrangement links TRBV5-6 to TRBJ1-6; 7 bases align to TRBD1. Germline loops: CDR1 SGHDT, CDR2 YYEEEE. The CDR3 covers 17 residues. J gave up 7 bases and V 5 bases, and 15 bases lay outside the gene matches.

J is TRBJ2-2 and V is TRBV7-2, with 7 bases fitting TRBD2. This CDR3 has 15 amino acids. V lost 8 bases, J lost 6 bases, and 12 bases stayed unmatched. Germline V gives CDR1 SGHTA, CDR2 FQGNSA. The CDR3 DNA follows: TGTGCCAGCTACGGATCGGGCGGGAGCGCCGGGGAGCTGTTTTTT. As protein: CASYGSGGSAGELFF.

V is TRBV12-5 and J is TRBJ1-4; D might be TRBD1 (6 bases). The V end was cut by 6 bases, the J end by 5 bases, with 19 bases between. The CDR3 length is 16 residues. CDR1 and CDR2 (germline): LGHNT, FRNRAP. CDR3 sequence reads: CASGQNQGWWNEKLFF. CDR3 nucleotide sequence: TGTGCTAGTGGCCAAAATCAGGGGTGGTGGAATGAAAAACTGTTTTTT.

The chain uses TRBV7-9 and TRBJ1-1; a weak D match, TRBD1 (6 bases). Deletions cut 7 bases from V and 3 bases from J, with 15 bases between. The germline CDR1 and CDR2 sequences are SEHNR and FQNEAQ (reference sequence). The CDR3 has 14 residues. The CDR3 region is CASTKQGGDTEAFF. The CDR3 DNA sequence: TGTGCCAGCACCAAACAGGGTGGGGACACTGAAGCTTTCTTT.

The V gene is TRBV9, the J gene TRBJ2-7, with D possibly matching TRBD1 (5 bases). From germline, CDR1 is SGDLS and CDR2 YYNGEE. There are 14 residues in the CDR3. Trimming removed 5 bases from V and 2 bases from J, with 14 bases in between. CDR3 in DNA: TGTGCCAGCAGTGGGGCCTCTGGTGCCTACGAGCAGTACTTC. Translating it yields CASSGASGAYEQYF.

The chain combines TRBV4-3 with TRBJ2-3; TRBD2 is a possible D gene (5 bases). Germline CDR1 is LGHNA and CDR2 is YSLEER. The V and J ends lost 0 bases and 4 bases respectively, with 20 bases between them. The CDR3 contains 18 residues. The CDR3 DNA reads TGCGCCAGCAGCCAAGAGGTGCCAGTAAGACCGGGATCAGATACGCAGTATTTT. It is translated as CASSQEVPVRPGSDTQYF.

The chain links TRBV12-3 or TRBV12-4 to TRBJ1-5, with unresolved D. The V gene lost 3 bases and the J gene lost 4 bases, with 7 bases spanning the gap. The CDR3 totals 13 residues. CDR3 in DNA: TGTGCCAGCAGTTTGGGCACTAATCAGCCCCAGCATTTT. It yields the protein CASSLGTNQPQHF.

This clone has just a few counts. The V call is TRBV24-1, the J call TRBJ2-1; 13 nucleotides line up with TRBD2. Looked up from germline, CDR1 is KGHDR and CDR2 is SFDVKD. The CDR3 covers 16 residues. With 4 bases clipped from V and 9 bases from J, the junction kept 8 bases outside the gene matches. CDR3 DNA sequence: TGTGCCACCAGTGACACCGGGACTAGCGGGATGAGTGAGCAGTTCTTC. Encoded protein: CATSDTGTSGMSEQFF.

This chain uses TRBV5-1 with TRBJ2-7; 8 bases fit TRBD1. The CDR3 has 13 amino acids. After removal of 7 bases from V and 3 bases from J, the junction contained 6 bases not matched to a gene. Germline V CDR1 and CDR2: SGHRS, YFSETQ. Here the CDR3 reads CASGNTGGYEQYF. DNA of the CDR3: TGCGCCAGCGGGAACACAGGGGGCTACGAGCAGTACTTC.

The chain uses TRBV29-1 and TRBJ1-1, with D possibly TRBD1 on 5 matching bases. V was cut by 7 bases and J by 1 base, with 16 bases left in between. The CDR3 consists of 14 residues. Germline V gene sequence: CDR1 SQVTM, CDR2 ANQGSEA. CDR3 in DNA: TGCAGCGGTAATGTAGCGGGGGGGAACACTGAAGCTTTCTTT. Translated: CSGNVAGGNTEAFF.

This chain joins TRBV29-1 and TRBJ1-2; 12 bases agree with TRBD1. The CDR3 loop spans 14 amino acids. With 3 bases clipped from V and 9 bases from J, the junction kept 8 bases outside the gene matches. Per the germline V gene, CDR1 is SQVTM and CDR2 is ANQGSEA. DNA of the CDR3: TGCAGCGTTGACGGGACAGGGGGCTTGGAGAGCTACACCTTC. This encodes CSVDGTGGLESYTF.

Only one count was recorded for this clone. V gene TRBV19 combines with J gene TRBJ2-1; 10 nucleotides match TRBD2. The J segment lost 3 bases and the V segment lost 7 bases, leaving 6 bases of the junction unmatched. The CDR3 totals 15 residues. CDR1 is LNHDA, CDR2 SQIVND, per germline (reference sequence). CDR3: CASTERTSGYNEQFF. CDR3 DNA sequence: TGTGCCAGTACCGAAAGGACTAGCGGCTACAATGAGCAGTTCTTC.

The rearrangement joins TRBV19 to TRBJ1-5; D call uncertain. V was shortened by 7 bases and J by 0 bases, with 13 bases between the two germline ends. The CDR3 spans 15 residues. The germline V gene has CDR1 LNHDA and CDR2 SQIVND (reference sequence). In nucleotides, the CDR3 is TGTGCCAGTAAACCGGACGGGATTAGCAATCAGCCCCAGCATTTT. Translated: CASKPDGISNQPQHF.

The chain links TRBV6-6 to TRBJ1-5; 7 bases are a match to TRBD1. From germline, CDR1 is MNHNY and CDR2 SVGAGI (reference sequence). V shed 5 bases and J 9 bases; nucleotides not matched to a gene: 13. This CDR3 region has 15 residues. Written as DNA, the CDR3 is TGTGCCAGCAGTCAAGACGGGACAGAGAACCGGCCCCAGCATTTT. Its protein product is CASSQDGTENRPQHF.

The V and J genes are TRBV19 and TRBJ2-3; 9 nucleotides match TRBD2. Trimming removed 3 bases from V and 6 bases from J; junction bases left unmatched: 10. The germline CDR1 and CDR2 sequences are LNHDA and SQIVND (reference sequence). There are 16 residues in the CDR3. CDR3 sequence (DNA): TGTGCCAGTAGTATGTCCCTAGCGGGGTCTCCCGATACGCAGTATTTT. As protein: CASSMSLAGSPDTQYF.

The CDR3 DNA reads as TGTGCCAGCAGCATGAGAGGGAACACTGAAGCTTTCTTT. It yields the protein CASSMRGNTEAFF. The chain uses TRBV7-9 and TRBJ1-1; D call uncertain. Trimming took 5 bases from V and 1 from J, leaving 8 bases between them. Germline V gene data show CDR1 as SEHNR and CDR2 as FQNEAQ (reference sequence). CDR3 length equals 13 residues.

The rearrangement links TRBV5-1 to TRBJ2-2; 9 nucleotides align to TRBD1. V shed 3 bases and J 1 base; nucleotides not matched to a gene: 1. The CDR3 extends over 15 amino acids. Germline-derived CDR1 and CDR2 are SGHRS and YFSETQ. CDR3 residues: CASSWTGENTGELFF. The CDR3 DNA reads as TGCGCCAGCAGCTGGACAGGGGAGAACACCGGGGAGCTGTTTTTT.

This chain links TRBV13 with TRBJ2-1; the D gene is possibly TRBD2 (6 bases). The CDR3 is 12 residues long. The V end lost 1 base, the J end lost 12 bases, and 10 bases lay between the germline ends. Germline CDR1 is PRHDT and CDR2 is FYEKMQ (reference sequence). The CDR3: CASSLDRRGQFF. DNA for the CDR3: TGTGCCAGCAGCTTAGATCGGCGGGGGCAGTTCTTC.